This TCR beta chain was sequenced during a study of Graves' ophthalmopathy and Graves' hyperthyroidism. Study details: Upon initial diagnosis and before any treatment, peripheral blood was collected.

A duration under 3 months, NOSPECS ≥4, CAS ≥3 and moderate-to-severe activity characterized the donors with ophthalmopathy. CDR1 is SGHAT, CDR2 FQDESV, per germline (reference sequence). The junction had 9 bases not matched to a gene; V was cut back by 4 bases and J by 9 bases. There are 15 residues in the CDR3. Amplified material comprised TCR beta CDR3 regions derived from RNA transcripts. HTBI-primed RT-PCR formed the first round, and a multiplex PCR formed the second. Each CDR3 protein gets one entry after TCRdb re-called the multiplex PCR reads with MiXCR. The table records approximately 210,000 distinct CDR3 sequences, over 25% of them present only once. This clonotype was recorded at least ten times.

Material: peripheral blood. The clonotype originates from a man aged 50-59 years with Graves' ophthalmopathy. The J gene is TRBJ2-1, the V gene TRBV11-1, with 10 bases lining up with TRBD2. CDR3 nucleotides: TGTGCCAGCAGCTCAACGGGACTAGCGAGAACTGAGCAGTTCTTC. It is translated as CASSSTGLARTEQFF.